This passage covers 18 T cell receptor beta chains from one sample sequenced in a study of CD8 T cells in ankylosing spondylitis. General study points: Seemingly distinctive of ankylosing spondylitis blood was a TCR beta motif formed by eight highly homologous variants.

TCRdb re-called the 5' RACE reads with MiXCR, one entry per CDR3 protein. The sample contains fewer than 500,000 distinct CDR3 sequences, 20% to 25% of which appear only once. These receptors have no identified antigens. The specimen was blood, either unsorted or a sorted T cell fraction (not recorded which). The receptors derive from a male donor with ankylosing spondylitis.

The chain couples TRBV7-2 to TRBJ1-2; TRBD1 is a possible D gene (5 bases). CDR3 length: 14 amino acids. Germline-derived CDR1 and CDR2 are SGHTA and FQGNSA. Deletions cut 5 bases from V and 4 bases from J, with 14 bases between. CDR3 nucleotide sequence: TGTGCCAGCAGCCCCCGGGACGGCCGCTATGGCTACACCTTC. Its protein is CASSPRDGRYGYTF. The variable domain in full, with the rest retrieved from reference TRBV7-2 and TRBJ1-2, is GAGVSQSPSNKVTEKGKDVELRCDPISGHTALYWYRQSLGQGLEFLIYFQGNSAPDKSGLPSDRFSAERTGGSVSTLTIQRTQQEDSAVYLCASSPRDGRYGYTFGSGTRLTVV.

This clonotype was seen only a few times. The chain has TRBV5-6 and TRBJ2-1; TRBD2 matches 12 bases. The CDR3 length is 16 residues. V shed 4 bases, J shed 4 bases, and the junction held 6 bases outside the gene matches. Germline V lookup: CDR1 SGHDT, CDR2 YYEEEE. CDR3 nucleotide sequence: TGTGCCAGCAGCCCCAGGACTAGCGGGACATACAATGAGCAGTTCTTC. This gives the protein CASSPRTSGTYNEQFF.

This chain links TRBV24-1 with TRBJ2-3, with D tentatively TRBD2 (5 bases). CDR1 is KGHDR and CDR2 is SFDVKD in the germline V gene. This CDR3 spans 15 amino acids. With 5 bases removed from V and 7 bases from J, the gap between germline ends came to 18 bases. The CDR3 reads CATSGPSGKANTQYF. The CDR3 DNA sequence: TGTGCCACCAGTGGTCCTTCCGGGAAAGCGAATACGCAGTATTTT.

This clonotype was counted only a few times. The rearrangement links TRBV5-6 to TRBJ2-1; D call uncertain. The V gene's germline CDR1 is SGHDT and CDR2 YYEEEE. V was pared by 0 bases and J by 8 bases, with 12 bases between. The CDR3 sequence is 14 residues long. The CDR3 spells CASSLGFKTHEQFF. The CDR3 DNA reads TGTGCCAGCAGCTTGGGATTTAAAACCCATGAGCAGTTCTTC.

This clonotype occurred a few times. This chain joins TRBV5-1 and TRBJ2-1; weak D call: TRBD1 (6 bases). This CDR3 has 12 amino acids. Trimming stripped 3 bases from V and 10 bases from J, with 11 bases between. Germline assignment: CDR1 SGHRS and CDR2 YFSETQ. The CDR3 DNA is TGCGCCAGCAGCTACTCCGGGACAGAGCAGTTCTTC. Translated, it gives CASSYSGTEQFF. The full variable domain, with the rest looked up from reference TRBV5-1 and TRBJ2-1, is KAGVTQTPRYLIKTRGQQVTLSCSPISGHRSVSWYQQTPGQGLQFLFEYFSETQRNKGNFPGRFSGRQFSNSRSEMNVSTLELGDSALYLCASSYSGTEQFFGPGTRLTVL.

The chain couples TRBV2 to TRBJ1-1; tentative D call: TRBD1 (5 bases). The CDR3 length is 13 residues. CDR1 SNHLY and CDR2 FYNNEI come from the germline V gene. The V gene lost 8 bases and the J gene lost 5 bases, with 15 bases spanning the gap. The chain's CDR3 is CASGPGPETEAFF. DNA of the CDR3: TGTGCCAGCGGCCCGGGGCCGGAGACTGAAGCTTTCTTT.

This clonotype turned up a few times. This rearrangement joins TRBV7-2 to TRBJ1-1; the match to TRBD1 covers 8 bases. This CDR3 contains 14 residues. From germline, CDR1 is SGHTA and CDR2 FQGNSA. V was pared by 7 bases and J by 2 bases, with 6 bases of the junction left unmatched. The CDR3 reads CASNRDRTNTEAFF. DNA of the CDR3: TGTGCCAGCAACCGGGACAGGACTAACACTGAAGCTTTCTTT.

The J gene is TRBJ2-3, the V gene TRBV6-2 or TRBV6-3; 7 bases are a match to TRBD2. V was pared by 2 bases and J by 1 base, with 9 bases of the junction left unmatched. Germline CDR1 MNHEY, CDR2 SVGEGT. This CDR3 contains 17 residues. This CDR3 reads CASSYSVPAGGTDTQYF. The CDR3 DNA reads as TGTGCCAGCAGTTACAGCGTGCCGGCGGGGGGCACAGATACGCAGTATTTT.

CDR3 bases: TGCGCCAGCAGCTTGGCCGCAGGGCTGTACAATGAGCAGTTCTTC. It encodes CASSLAAGLYNEQFF. This sequence joins TRBV5-1 and TRBJ2-1; the D gene is possibly TRBD1 (5 bases). V was clipped by 0 bases and J by 4 bases, with 11 bases between them. The CDR3 is 15 amino acids. Germline lookup yields CDR1 SGHRS and CDR2 YFSETQ.

This clonotype has only a few counts. The CDR3 region has the DNA TGTGCCAGCAGCCCCCCGGGGGGGGTAGTTACGCAGTATTTT. Translation: CASSPPGGVVTQYF. The chain is built from TRBV6-1 and TRBJ2-3; 8 bases are shared with TRBD2. Germline CDR1 is MNHNS and CDR2 is SASEGT. J was trimmed by 8 bases and V by 6 bases; bases with no gene match: 10. CDR3 length equals 14 residues.

The V gene is TRBV12-3 or TRBV12-4, the J gene TRBJ1-1, with D perhaps matching TRBD1 (5 bases). This CDR3 has 13 amino acids. V shed 1 base and J shed 5 bases, with 8 bases lying between them. The DNA of the CDR3 is TGTGCCAGCAGTTTAGGAAAGGGGACTGAAGCTTTCTTT. It is translated as CASSLGKGTEAFF.

V usage is TRBV5-1 and J usage is TRBJ2-7; 7 nucleotides match TRBD2. Germline V gene lookup returns CDR1 SGHRS and CDR2 YFSETQ. The trim removed 0 bases at V and 2 bases at J, leaving 5 bases unmatched. The CDR3 loop spans 15 amino acids. The CDR3 loop reads CASSLGGGDTYEQYF. The CDR3 DNA follows: TGCGCCAGCAGCTTGGGGGGAGGGGATACCTACGAGCAGTACTTC.

The rearrangement uses TRBV5-1 and TRBJ2-1; perhaps TRBD2 as D (5 bases). Between the trimmed V and J ends, which lost 2 bases and 1 base, there was a span of 10 bases. The CDR3 has 15 residues. In germline, CDR1 is SGHRS, CDR2 YFSETQ. The CDR3 DNA reads as TGCGCCAGCAGCTTTAGCGCGCCGTCCTACAATGAGCAGTTCTTC. Its protein is CASSFSAPSYNEQFF.

J is TRBJ2-7 and V is TRBV5-1; TRBD2 might be the D (6 bases). The CDR3 runs 14 residues. Per germline, CDR1 SGHRS and CDR2 YFSETQ. The ends were cut back, 3 bases at V and 3 bases at J, with 13 bases in the middle. In DNA form, the CDR3 reads TGCGCCAGCAGCTCGTCTAGCGTAATCTACGAGCAGTACTTC. This translates into CASSSSSVIYEQYF.

This clonotype was observed a handful of times. The V and J genes are TRBV12-3 or TRBV12-4 and TRBJ2-2; D not certain. This CDR3 comprises 15 residues. Trimming removed 3 bases at V and 6 bases at J, with 14 bases between. CDR3 sequence: CASSFTSQRAGELFF. CDR3 sequence (DNA): TGTGCCAGCAGTTTTACGTCTCAAAGGGCCGGGGAGCTGTTTTTT.

This clonotype was detected only a few times. The rearrangement links TRBV20-1 to TRBJ2-1; the D gene is possibly TRBD1 (5 bases). This CDR3 has 14 amino acids. Per the germline V gene, CDR1 is DFQATT and CDR2 is SNEGSKA (reference sequence). Trimming stripped 2 bases from V and 4 bases from J, with 12 bases between. CDR3 nucleotides: TGCAGTGCTAGACTTAGAAGGGGTTACAATGAGCAGTTCTTC. This encodes CSARLRRGYNEQFF.

The chain couples TRBV27 to TRBJ2-1; TRBD1 matches 8 bases. Trimming cost V 7 bases and J 6 bases; bases outside gene matches: 11. Germline V gives CDR1 MNHEY, CDR2 SMNVEV (reference sequence). CDR3 length: 15 amino acids. Here the CDR3 DNA reads TGTGCCAGCACCCTGGGACAGGCTAGGGGCAATGAGCAGTTCTTC. It specifies CASTLGQARGNEQFF.

This clonotype was counted between two and nine times. J is TRBJ1-5 and V is TRBV12-3 or TRBV12-4, with 9 bases fitting TRBD1. V lost 4 bases to trimming and J lost 6 bases; unmatched junction nucleotides: 7. The CDR3 is 15 amino acids. CDR3 DNA: TGTGCCAGCAGTTGGGGACAGGGCTCTGTTCAGCCCCAGCATTTT. Protein sequence: CASSWGQGSVQPQHF.